The rows below give T cell receptor beta chains drawn from one sample of a study of post-analysis software for immune sequencing data. One entry per CDR3 protein results from TCRdb running MiXCR on the PCR reads. Here the sample spans 740,000 or so distinct CDR3 sequences, approximately 50% being singletons. The material sequenced was blood. The receptors were sampled from a girl between 10 and 17 years old with multiple sclerosis. CDR3s include the opening cysteine and the closing phenylalanine or tryptophan. The D gene is left open where the match is weak. A row's size may be missing; if present it is once, few, many or a size class.

TGCAGTGCTAGAATCCAAGAGACCCAGTACTTC,CSARIQETQYF,few,TRBJ2-5,NA,TRBV20-1
TGCAGTGCCCCCACGGGCCGCCAAGAGACCCAGTACTTC,CSAPTGRQETQYF,NA,TRBJ2-5,NA,TRBV20-1
TGTGCCAGCTGTCCCTCTGTGACAGGGAATCAGCCCCAGCATTTT,CASCPSVTGNQPQHF,NA,TRBJ1-5,TRBD1,TRBV4-2
TGCGCCAGCAGCTGGGGACAGGAGATCACAGATACGCAGTATTTT,CASSWGQEITDTQYF,once,TRBJ2-3,TRBD1,TRBV5-1
TGTGCCAGCAGTCCCATCAAAGGTGGGACAGGCGGCCCTCGCGAGCAGTACTTC,CASSPIKGGTGGPREQYF,once,TRBJ2-7,TRBD1,TRBV28
TGTGCCAGCAGCCTCAGACTAGCGGGCCCCCAAGAGACCCAGTACTTC,CASSLRLAGPQETQYF,few,TRBJ2-5,TRBD2,TRBV11-2
TGCAGTGCTAGATCGTCTCGGGACGGAGAGACCCAGTACTTC,CSARSSRDGETQYF,NA,TRBJ2-5,NA,TRBV20-1
TGCAGTGCTACACAATTTGGTAGCGGCTCCTACGAGCAGTACTTC,CSATQFGSGSYEQYF,NA,TRBJ2-7,NA,TRBV20-1
TGTGCCAGCTCACCAATCGGGGCTAGGCCACCCCTCCACTTT,CASSPIGARPPLHF,few,TRBJ1-6,NA,TRBV18
TGTGCCACCAGCAGAGATCGGGGGGCCTACGAGCAGTACTTC,CATSRDRGAYEQYF,NA,TRBJ2-7,TRBD2,TRBV15
TGTGCCAGCAGTTCTCCGGGACAGGGGGGAAATGGCTACACCTTC,CASSSPGQGGNGYTF,NA,TRBJ1-2,TRBD1,TRBV6-5
TGCAGCGTTCTTAGCGGGGGGGAGACCCAGTACTTC,CSVLSGGETQYF,NA,TRBJ2-5,TRBD2,TRBV29-1
TGTGCCAGCAGCTTAGCCCGGGCGTCTGGGGCCAACGTCCTGACTTTC,CASSLARASGANVLTF,NA,TRBJ2-6,NA,TRBV7-2
TGCGCCAGCAGCCAAGAGGGTGTAAATGGCTACGAGCAGTACTTC,CASSQEGVNGYEQYF,few,TRBJ2-7,NA,TRBV4-1
TGTGCCAGCAGAGACTCTGGACTAGCGGGAGTCAATGAGCAGTTCTTC,CASRDSGLAGVNEQFF,NA,TRBJ2-1,TRBD2,TRBV6-6
TGCAGCGTGGGTAATCTGTATGAGCAGTTCTTC,CSVGNLYEQFF,NA,TRBJ2-1,NA,TRBV29-1
TGTGCCAGCAGTCCGCAACAGGGACCTAACTATGGCTACACCTTC,CASSPQQGPNYGYTF,once,TRBJ1-2,NA,TRBV6-6
TGTGCCAGCAGGGGCGGGATTGTCACAGATACGCAGTATTTT,CASRGGIVTDTQYF,NA,TRBJ2-3,NA,TRBV2
TGTGCCAGCTCACTTCGCGAAACTGAAGCTTTCTTT,CASSLRETEAFF,NA,TRBJ1-1,NA,TRBV18
TGTGCCATCAGTGAGTCCCCGTACGAGCAGTACTTC,CAISESPYEQYF,many,TRBJ2-7,NA,TRBV10-3
TGCGCCAGCAGCTTGGAGAGGGTCTCTGGAAACACCATATATTTT,CASSLERVSGNTIYF,NA,TRBJ1-3,NA,TRBV5-1
TGTGCCAGCAGCCCCATTCCGGGACAGGCTGTAATCGGCGGGGAGCTGTTTTTT,CASSPIPGQAVIGGELFF,NA,TRBJ2-2,TRBD1,TRBV7-3
TGTGCCAGCAGATCGGGGACCGTGTACGAGCAGTACTTC,CASRSGTVYEQYF,few,TRBJ2-7,NA,TRBV12-3/TRBV12-4
TGTGCCAGCAGCGGACTAGCTGTATACGGTGAGCAGTTCTTC,CASSGLAVYGEQFF,NA,TRBJ2-1,TRBD2,TRBV2
TGCAGCGTGGAAATGACTAGCGGCTACGAGCAGTACTTC,CSVEMTSGYEQYF,NA,TRBJ2-7,TRBD2,TRBV29-1
TGCAGCGCCTTGGTGGGGCTTGCAGATACGCAGTATTTT,CSALVGLADTQYF,few,TRBJ2-3,NA,TRBV20-1
TGCGCCAGCAGCCCAAACGGGGGGGGCCAAGAGACCCAGTACTTC,CASSPNGGGQETQYF,few,TRBJ2-5,TRBD2,TRBV4-1
TGTGCCAGCACCTCGACAAATTCCTACGAGCAGTACTTC,CASTSTNSYEQYF,few,TRBJ2-7,NA,TRBV7-2
TGTGCCAGCAGCTTAGCCCCGGGACAGCGTAATTCACCCCTCCACTTT,CASSLAPGQRNSPLHF,NA,TRBJ1-6,TRBD1,TRBV7-8
TGCAGCGTTACCCGGACAGGGAATGTTAACACCGGGGAGCTGTTTTTT,CSVTRTGNVNTGELFF,NA,TRBJ2-2,TRBD1,TRBV29-1
TGTGCCAGCAGCCCCCTCATCCAGGGGGCTGGTGGCTACACCTTC,CASSPLIQGAGGYTF,once,TRBJ1-2,TRBD1,TRBV7-9
TGTGCCAGCACCATACACAACAGGGGAGCCCGATATGGCTACACCTTC,CASTIHNRGARYGYTF,NA,TRBJ1-2,TRBD1,TRBV12-3/TRBV12-4
TGCAGCGTTGATATCCGGACAGGGTGGGGGCTCGAGCAGTACTTC,CSVDIRTGWGLEQYF,few,TRBJ2-7,TRBD1,TRBV29-1
TGTGCCAGCAGCCAGAGACCAGCAGGGAACTCCTACGAGCAGTACTTC,CASSQRPAGNSYEQYF,NA,TRBJ2-7,NA,TRBV14
TGTGCCAGCCGACCAGACAGGATTGCTAATGAAAAACTGTTTTTT,CASRPDRIANEKLFF,NA,TRBJ1-4,NA,TRBV2
TGCAGCGTTTCGGCAGCCTACGAGCAGTACTTC,CSVSAAYEQYF,NA,TRBJ2-7,NA,TRBV29-1
TGCAGTGCTAGAGATCCGGGACATTACAACACTGAAGCTTTCTTT,CSARDPGHYNTEAFF,NA,TRBJ1-1,NA,TRBV20-1
TGTGCCAGCAGTTTAGGAGAGTTAGGTTTCACTGAAGCTTTCTTT,CASSLGELGFTEAFF,NA,TRBJ1-1,NA,TRBV12-3/TRBV12-4
TGCGCCAGCAGACGGACGGGGGCAAATTCCTACAATGAGCAGTTCTTC,CASRRTGANSYNEQFF,NA,TRBJ2-1,NA,TRBV5-1
TGCAGCGTTGATCGACAGGGGTACGTTGGCTACATCTTC,CSVDRQGYVGYIF,NA,TRBJ1-2,TRBD1,TRBV29-1
TGTGCCAGCAGTTTGGTCCACGGGCCTTCGAACATTCAGTACTTC,CASSLVHGPSNIQYF,once,TRBJ2-4,NA,TRBV12-3/TRBV12-4
TGTGCCAGCAGCCACAAAGCGGTTGGTCCCTACGAGCAGTACTTC,CASSHKAVGPYEQYF,NA,TRBJ2-7,NA,TRBV3-1
TGTGCCAGCAGTTTGGGAGGGGGCTTCACCGGGGAGCTGTTTTTT,CASSLGGGFTGELFF,NA,TRBJ2-2,NA,TRBV6-6
TGTGCCATCAGTGAGTCGATGTTTAGCGGGGGGGCCAAAGAGACCCAGTACTTC,CAISESMFSGGAKETQYF,few,TRBJ2-5,TRBD2,TRBV10-3
TGCGCCAGCAGCCCGTCGGGACTAGCGGCCCCCTTCTCCTACAATGAGCAGTTCTTC,CASSPSGLAAPFSYNEQFF,NA,TRBJ2-1,TRBD2,TRBV5-1
TGCGCCAGCAGCCAAGAGAGAGGGTGGAATTCACCCCTCCACTTT,CASSQERGWNSPLHF,few,TRBJ1-6,NA,TRBV4-1
TGCAGTGCTAGTGCGGGCGGCACCTACGAGCAGTACTTC,CSASAGGTYEQYF,many,TRBJ2-7,NA,TRBV20-1
TGTGCCATCAGTTACGGGGAGGTGCTCTCGTACGAGCAGTACTTC,CAISYGEVLSYEQYF,few,TRBJ2-7,NA,TRBV10-3
TGCGCCAGCAGTGGCCTCAGTCCAGTTTACAATGAGCAGTTCTTC,CASSGLSPVYNEQFF,few,TRBJ2-1,NA,TRBV10-1
TGCAGCGTTCTCGGGCCCCTAATGGAGCCCCAGCATTTT,CSVLGPLMEPQHF,NA,TRBJ1-5,NA,TRBV29-1
TGCGCCAGCAGCTTGGTCCTAGCGGGAGGTCTCAATGAGCAGTTCTTC,CASSLVLAGGLNEQFF,NA,TRBJ2-1,TRBD2,TRBV5-1
TGTGCCAGCAGCCTGAGCGGGAAGAGCTCCTACAATGAGCAGTTCTTC,CASSLSGKSSYNEQFF,few,TRBJ2-1,TRBD2,TRBV27
TGTGCCAGCAGCTTTCTAGTTCCTAGCGGGGGGGCCAATGAGCAGTTCTTC,CASSFLVPSGGANEQFF,NA,TRBJ2-1,TRBD2,TRBV7-3
TGTGCCAGCAGCGTAGGACAGCAGAGGAATCAGCCCCAGCATTTT,CASSVGQQRNQPQHF,NA,TRBJ1-5,NA,TRBV9
TGTGCCAGCAGTTACGAGATCGAGCAGTACTTC,CASSYEIEQYF,NA,TRBJ2-7,NA,TRBV6-6
TGTGCCAGCTCACCTCAAGGTATGGCAGGATCCTACGAGCAGTACTTC,CASSPQGMAGSYEQYF,NA,TRBJ2-7,NA,TRBV18
TGTGCCAGCAGCTTGATCGGGACAGGGGGCGGCGCAGGCACCGGGGAGCTGTTTTTT,CASSLIGTGGGAGTGELFF,NA,TRBJ2-2,TRBD1,TRBV5-6
TGTGCCATCAGTGAGTCAACGATGGGGGAGGCGGGGGACTACGAGCAGTACTTC,CAISESTMGEAGDYEQYF,NA,TRBJ2-7,TRBD2,TRBV10-3
TGCGCCAGCAGCTTGGGGGGACAGGACTCCTACGAGCAGTACTTC,CASSLGGQDSYEQYF,NA,TRBJ2-7,TRBD1,TRBV5-1